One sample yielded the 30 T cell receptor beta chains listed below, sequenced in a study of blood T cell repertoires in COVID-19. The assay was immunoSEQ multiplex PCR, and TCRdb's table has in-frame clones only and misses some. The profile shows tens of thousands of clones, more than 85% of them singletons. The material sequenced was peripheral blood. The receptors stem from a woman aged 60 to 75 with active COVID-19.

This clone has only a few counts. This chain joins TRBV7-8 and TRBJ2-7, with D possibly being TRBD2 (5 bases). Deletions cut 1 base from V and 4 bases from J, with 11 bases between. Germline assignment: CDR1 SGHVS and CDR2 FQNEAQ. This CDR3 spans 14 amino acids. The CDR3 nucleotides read TGTGCCAGCAGCTTAGGGATTAGCGTGTACGAGCAGTACTTC. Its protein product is CASSLGISVYEQYF.

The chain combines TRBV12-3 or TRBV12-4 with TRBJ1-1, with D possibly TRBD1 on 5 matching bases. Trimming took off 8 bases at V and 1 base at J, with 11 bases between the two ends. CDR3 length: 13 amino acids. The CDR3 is CASGGGPNTEAFF. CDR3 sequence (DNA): TGTGCCAGCGGGGGGGGTCCGAACACTGAAGCTTTCTTT.

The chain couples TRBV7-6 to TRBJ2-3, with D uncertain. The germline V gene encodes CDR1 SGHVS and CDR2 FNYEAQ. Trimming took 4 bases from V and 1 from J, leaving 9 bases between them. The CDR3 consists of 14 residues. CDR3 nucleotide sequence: TGTGCCAGCAGCTCCGATGCGGGCACAGATACGCAGTATTTT. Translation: CASSSDAGTDTQYF.

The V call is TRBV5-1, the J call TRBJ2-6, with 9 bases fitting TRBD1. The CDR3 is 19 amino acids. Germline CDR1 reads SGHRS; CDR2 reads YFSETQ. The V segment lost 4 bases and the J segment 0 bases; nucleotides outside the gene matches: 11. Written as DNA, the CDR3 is TGCGCCAGCAGCAAGAACAGGGGGCGCGGGGACTCTGGGGCCAACGTCCTGACTTTC. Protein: CASSKNRGRGDSGANVLTF. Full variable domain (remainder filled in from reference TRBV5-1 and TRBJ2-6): KAGVTQTPRYLIKTRGQQVTLSCSPISGHRSVSWYQQTPGQGLQFLFEYFSETQRNKGNFPGRFSGRQFSNSRSEMNVSTLELGDSALYLCASSKNRGRGDSGANVLTFGAGSRLTVL.

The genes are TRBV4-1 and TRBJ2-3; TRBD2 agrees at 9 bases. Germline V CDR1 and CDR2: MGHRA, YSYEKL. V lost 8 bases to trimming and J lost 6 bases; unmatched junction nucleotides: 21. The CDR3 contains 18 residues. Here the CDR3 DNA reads TGCGCCAGCCCCAGTAGCGGGAGACCAAGTGTCTTACCCGATACGCAGTATTTT. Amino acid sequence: CASPSSGRPSVLPDTQYF.

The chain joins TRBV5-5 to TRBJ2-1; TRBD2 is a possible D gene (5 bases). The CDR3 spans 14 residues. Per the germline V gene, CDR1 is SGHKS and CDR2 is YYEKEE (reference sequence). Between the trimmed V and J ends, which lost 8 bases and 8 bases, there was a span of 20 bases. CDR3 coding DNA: TGTGCCAGTCAGCGGTCGTGGTCGAGGGATGAGCAGTTCTTC. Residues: CASQRSWSRDEQFF.

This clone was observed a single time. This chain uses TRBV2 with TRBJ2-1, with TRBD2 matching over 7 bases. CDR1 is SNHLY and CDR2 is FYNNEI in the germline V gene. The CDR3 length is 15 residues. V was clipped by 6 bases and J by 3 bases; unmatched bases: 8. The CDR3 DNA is TGTGCCAGCAGACCTACTAGCGCGAACTACAATGAGCAGTTCTTC. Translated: CASRPTSANYNEQFF. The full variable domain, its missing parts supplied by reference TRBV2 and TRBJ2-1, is EPEVTQTPSHQVTQMGQEVILRCVPISNHLYFYWYRQILGQKVEFLVSFYNNEISEKSEIFDDQFSVERPDGSNFTLKIRSTKLEDSAMYFCASRPTSANYNEQFFGPGTRLTVL.

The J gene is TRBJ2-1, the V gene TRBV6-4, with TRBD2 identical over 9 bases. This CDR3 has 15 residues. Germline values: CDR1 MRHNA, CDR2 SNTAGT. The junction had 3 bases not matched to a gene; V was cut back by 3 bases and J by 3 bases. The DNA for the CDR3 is TGTGCCAGCAGTGATGCGGGAGGGGGCTACAATGAGCAGTTCTTC. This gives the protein CASSDAGGGYNEQFF.

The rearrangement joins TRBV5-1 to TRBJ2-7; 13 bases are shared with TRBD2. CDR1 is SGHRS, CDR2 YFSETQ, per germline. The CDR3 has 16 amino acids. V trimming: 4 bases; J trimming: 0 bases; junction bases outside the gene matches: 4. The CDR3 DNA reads TGCGCCAGCAGCCTCCGGACTAGCGGGAGCTCCTACGAGCAGTACTTC. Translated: CASSLRTSGSSYEQYF.

CDR3 DNA: TGTGCCAGCAGTCAGCGGGGGAACTATGGCTACACCTTC. Translation gives CASSQRGNYGYTF. The chain has TRBV27 and TRBJ1-2, with a weak D call TRBD1 (5 bases). Germline V gene data show CDR1 as MNHEY and CDR2 as SMNVEV (reference sequence). The V and J ends lost 5 bases and 2 bases respectively, with 9 bases between them. This CDR3 has 13 residues.

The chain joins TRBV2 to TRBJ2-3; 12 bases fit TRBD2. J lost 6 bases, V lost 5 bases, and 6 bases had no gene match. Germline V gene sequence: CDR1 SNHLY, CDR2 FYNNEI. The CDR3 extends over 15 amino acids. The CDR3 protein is CASSPSGRARDTQYF. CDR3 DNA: TGTGCCAGCAGTCCTAGCGGGAGGGCCCGGGATACGCAGTATTTT.

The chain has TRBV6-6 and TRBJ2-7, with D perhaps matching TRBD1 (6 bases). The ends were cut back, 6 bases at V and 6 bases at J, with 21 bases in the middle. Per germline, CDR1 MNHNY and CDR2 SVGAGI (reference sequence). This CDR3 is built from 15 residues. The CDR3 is CASSRDLNQGGEQYF. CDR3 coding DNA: TGTGCCAGCAGCCGGGACCTCAATCAAGGGGGCGAGCAGTACTTC.

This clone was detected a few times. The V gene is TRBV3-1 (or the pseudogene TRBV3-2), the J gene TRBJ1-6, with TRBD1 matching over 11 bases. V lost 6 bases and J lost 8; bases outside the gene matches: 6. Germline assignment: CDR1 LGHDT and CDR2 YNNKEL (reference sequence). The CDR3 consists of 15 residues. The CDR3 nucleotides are TGTGCCAGCAGTCCGGGACAGGGGGAAGATTCACCCCTCCACTTT. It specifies CASSPGQGEDSPLHF.

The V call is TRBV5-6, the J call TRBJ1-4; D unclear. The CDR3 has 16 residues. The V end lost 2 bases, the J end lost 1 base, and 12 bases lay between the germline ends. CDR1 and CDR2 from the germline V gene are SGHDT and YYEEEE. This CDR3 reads CASSFAGLRTNEKLFF. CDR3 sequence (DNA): TGTGCCAGCAGCTTTGCTGGGCTGAGAACTAATGAAAAACTGTTTTTT.

This chain's CDR3 is CASSFSGPYNEQFF. CDR3 DNA: TGCGCCAGCAGCTTTTCAGGTCCATACAATGAGCAGTTCTTC. This rearrangement joins TRBV5-1 to TRBJ2-1; D gene unclear. Between the trimmed V and J ends, which lost 2 bases and 4 bases, there was a span of 10 bases. Germline values: CDR1 SGHRS, CDR2 YFSETQ. This CDR3 region has 14 residues.

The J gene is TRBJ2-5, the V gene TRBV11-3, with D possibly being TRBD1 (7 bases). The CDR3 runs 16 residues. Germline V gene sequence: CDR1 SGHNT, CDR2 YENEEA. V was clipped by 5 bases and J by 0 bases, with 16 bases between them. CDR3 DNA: TGTGCCAGCAGCCTCCAGGGCAGGGGGGACCAAGAGACCCAGTACTTC. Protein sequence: CASSLQGRGDQETQYF.

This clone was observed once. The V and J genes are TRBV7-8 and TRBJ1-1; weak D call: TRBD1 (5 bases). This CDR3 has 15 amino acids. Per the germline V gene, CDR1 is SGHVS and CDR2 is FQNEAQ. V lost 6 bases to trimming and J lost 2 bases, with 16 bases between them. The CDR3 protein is CASRRDGRGNTEAFF. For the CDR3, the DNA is TGTGCCAGCAGACGCGACGGTAGGGGTAACACTGAAGCTTTCTTT.

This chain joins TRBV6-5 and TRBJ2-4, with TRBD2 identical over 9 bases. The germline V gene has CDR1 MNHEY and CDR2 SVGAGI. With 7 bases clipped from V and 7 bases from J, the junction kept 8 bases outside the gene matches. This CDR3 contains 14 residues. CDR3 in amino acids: CASKFAGGLNIQYF. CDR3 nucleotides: TGTGCCAGCAAGTTCGCGGGAGGGTTGAACATTCAGTACTTC.

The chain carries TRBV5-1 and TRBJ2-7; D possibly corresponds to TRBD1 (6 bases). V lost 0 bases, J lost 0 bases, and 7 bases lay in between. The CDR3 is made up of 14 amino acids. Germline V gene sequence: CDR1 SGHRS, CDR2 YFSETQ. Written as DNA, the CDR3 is TGCGCCAGCAGCTTGGGGACAGACTCCTACGAGCAGTACTTC. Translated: CASSLGTDSYEQYF.

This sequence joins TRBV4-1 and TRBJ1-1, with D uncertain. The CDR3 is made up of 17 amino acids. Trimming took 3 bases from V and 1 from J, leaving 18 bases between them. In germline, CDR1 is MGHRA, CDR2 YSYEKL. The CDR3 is CASSQGVPPIPNTEAFF. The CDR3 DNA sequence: TGCGCCAGCAGCCAGGGAGTCCCCCCGATCCCGAACACTGAAGCTTTCTTT.

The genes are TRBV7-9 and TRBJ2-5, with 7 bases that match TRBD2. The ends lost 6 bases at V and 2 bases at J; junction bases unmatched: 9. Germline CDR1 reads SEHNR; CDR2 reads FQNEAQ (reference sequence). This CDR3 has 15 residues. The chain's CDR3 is CASSHGTNTQETQYF. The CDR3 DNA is TGTGCCAGCAGTCACGGGACTAACACTCAAGAGACCCAGTACTTC.

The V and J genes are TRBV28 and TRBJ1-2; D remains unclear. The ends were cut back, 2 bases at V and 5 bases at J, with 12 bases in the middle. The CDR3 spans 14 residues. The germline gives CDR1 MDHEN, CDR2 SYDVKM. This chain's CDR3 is CASSLGLRRYGYTF. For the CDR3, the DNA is TGTGCCAGCAGTTTAGGACTTCGGCGATATGGCTACACCTTC.

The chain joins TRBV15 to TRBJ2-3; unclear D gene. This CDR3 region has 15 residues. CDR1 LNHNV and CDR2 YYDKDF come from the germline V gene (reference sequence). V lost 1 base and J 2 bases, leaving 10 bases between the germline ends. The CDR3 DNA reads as TGTGCCACCAGCAGAGTTGGAGAGTACACAGATACGCAGTATTTT. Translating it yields CATSRVGEYTDTQYF. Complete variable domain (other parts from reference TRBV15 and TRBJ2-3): DAMVIQNPRYQVTQFGKPVTLSCSQTLNHNVMYWYQQKSSQAPKLLFHYYDKDFNNEADTPDNFQSRRPNTSFCFLDIRSPGLGDTAMYLCATSRVGEYTDTQYFGPGTRLTVL.

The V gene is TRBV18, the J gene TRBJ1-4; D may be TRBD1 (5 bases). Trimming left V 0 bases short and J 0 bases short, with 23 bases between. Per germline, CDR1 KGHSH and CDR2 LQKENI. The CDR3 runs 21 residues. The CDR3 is CASSPPYWTSPEDATNEKLFF. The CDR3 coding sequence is TGTGCCAGCTCACCACCCTACTGGACATCTCCAGAAGATGCAACTAATGAAAAACTGTTTTTT. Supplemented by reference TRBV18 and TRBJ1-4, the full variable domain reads NAGVMQNPRHLVRRRGQEARLRCSPMKGHSHVYWYRQLPEEGLKFMVYLQKENIIDESGMPKERFSAEFPKEGPSILRIQQVVRGDSAAYFCASSPPYWTSPEDATNEKLFFGSGTQLSVL.

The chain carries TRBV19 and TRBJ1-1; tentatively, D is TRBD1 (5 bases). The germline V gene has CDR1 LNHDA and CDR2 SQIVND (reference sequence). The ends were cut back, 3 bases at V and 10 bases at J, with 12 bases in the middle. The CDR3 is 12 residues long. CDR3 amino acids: CASSIRGGGAFF. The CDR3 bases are TGTGCCAGTAGTATCCGCGGGGGTGGAGCTTTCTTT.

CDR3 in DNA: TGTGCCAGCGCGGACAGCTTCTATGGCTACACCTTC. Encoded protein: CASADSFYGYTF. The chain carries TRBV25-1 and TRBJ1-2; D is possibly TRBD1 (6 bases). The V gene lost 8 bases and the J gene lost 4 bases, with 11 bases spanning the gap. CDR3 length: 12 amino acids. Germline V lookup: CDR1 MGHDK, CDR2 SYGVNS.

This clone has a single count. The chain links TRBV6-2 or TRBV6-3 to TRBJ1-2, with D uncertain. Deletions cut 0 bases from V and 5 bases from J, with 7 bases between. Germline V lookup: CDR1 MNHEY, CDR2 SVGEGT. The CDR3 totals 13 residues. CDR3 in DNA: TGTGCCAGCAGTTACTCGTCTGCGTATGGCTACACCTTC. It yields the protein CASSYSSAYGYTF.

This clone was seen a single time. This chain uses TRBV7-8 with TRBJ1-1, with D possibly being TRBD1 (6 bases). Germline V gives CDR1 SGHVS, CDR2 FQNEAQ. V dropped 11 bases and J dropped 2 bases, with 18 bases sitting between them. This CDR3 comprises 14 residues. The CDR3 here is CACLSGTLNTEAFF. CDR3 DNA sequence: TGTGCCTGCTTGAGCGGGACATTAAACACTGAAGCTTTCTTT.

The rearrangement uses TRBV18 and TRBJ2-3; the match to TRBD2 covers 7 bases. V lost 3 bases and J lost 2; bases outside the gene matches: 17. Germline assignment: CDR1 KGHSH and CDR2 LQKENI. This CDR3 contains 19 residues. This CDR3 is CASSPLAGAPLVDTDTQYF. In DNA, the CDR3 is TGTGCCAGCTCACCGCTTGCGGGAGCCCCTCTAGTGGACACAGATACGCAGTATTTT.

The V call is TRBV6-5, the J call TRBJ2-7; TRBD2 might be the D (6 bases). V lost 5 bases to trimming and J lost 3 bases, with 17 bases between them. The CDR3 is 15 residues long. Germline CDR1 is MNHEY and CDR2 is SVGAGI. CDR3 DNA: TGTGCCAGCAGTCGGGACTCCTATCCTTACTACGAGCAGTACTTC. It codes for CASSRDSYPYYEQYF.